Following are 27 T cell receptor beta chains from one sample sequenced in a study of CD8 T cells in Susac syndrome. RNA totalling roughly 0.5 to 1 ug underwent reverse transcription with random hexamers. Via MiXCR, TCRdb re-called the immunoSEQ multiplex PCR reads, giving one row per CDR3 protein. The sample contains hundreds of thousands of distinct CDR3 sequences, about 93% of which appear only once. Sequencing was done on a sample of CD8+ T cells from PBMCs. The receptors were sampled from a human donor with multiple sclerosis.

This clonotype was observed a handful of times. The chain combines TRBV29-1 with TRBJ2-7; 9 bases agree with TRBD1. The V gene end was trimmed by 2 bases and the J gene end by 4 bases; junction bases not matched to a gene: 6. The CDR3 spans 14 residues. The germline gives CDR1 SQVTM, CDR2 ANQGSEA. The CDR3 loop reads CSVETGGRPYEQYF. DNA for the CDR3: TGCAGCGTTGAAACAGGGGGCAGACCTTACGAGCAGTACTTC.

This clonotype was seen just once. The chain recombines TRBV16 with TRBJ2-7, with 7 nucleotides matching TRBD1. This CDR3 contains 13 residues. The germline V gene encodes CDR1 KGHSY and CDR2 FQNENV. With 1 base clipped from V and 7 bases from J, the junction kept 4 bases outside the gene matches. The CDR3 loop reads CASSQYPGGEQYF. The CDR3 coding sequence is TGTGCCAGCAGCCAATACCCAGGGGGAGAGCAGTACTTC.

V gene TRBV13 combines with J gene TRBJ1-6; no firm D call. Per the germline V gene, CDR1 is PRHDT and CDR2 is FYEKMQ (reference sequence). V was clipped by 4 bases and J by 7 bases, with 8 bases between them. This CDR3 spans 13 amino acids. The CDR3 is CASSSFGNSPLHF. The CDR3 nucleotides are TGTGCCAGCAGCTCCTTTGGGAATTCACCCCTCCACTTT.

This chain uses TRBV12-3 or TRBV12-4 with TRBJ2-1; TRBD1 is a possible D gene (6 bases). The V and J ends lost 1 base and 15 bases respectively, with 13 bases between them. The CDR3 is 12 residues long. The CDR3 DNA reads as TGTGCCAGCAGTTTAGACTGGGACAAGCTGTTCTTC. This codes for CASSLDWDKLFF.

The V call is TRBV20-1, the J call TRBJ2-1; 7 positions agree with TRBD2. The V gene's germline CDR1 is DFQATT and CDR2 SNEGSKA (reference sequence). Trimming removed 2 bases from V and 1 base from J; junction bases left unmatched: 8. CDR3 length equals 16 residues. The CDR3, as DNA: TGCAGTGCTAGATCCCCCTCTAGCGGATCCTACAATGAGCAGTTCTTC. Amino acid sequence: CSARSPSSGSYNEQFF.

This chain connects TRBV2 to TRBJ1-4; 8 positions agree with TRBD1. The CDR3 totals 14 residues. The V gene end was trimmed by 6 bases and the J gene end by 6 bases; junction bases not matched to a gene: 6. Germline CDR1 and CDR2: SNHLY and FYNNEI. The CDR3 region is CASRAGGADEKLFF. The DNA for the CDR3 is TGTGCCAGCAGAGCAGGGGGCGCGGATGAAAAACTGTTTTTT.

V and J are TRBV7-4 and TRBJ2-7; unclear D gene. Looked up from germline, CDR1 is SGHVT and CDR2 is SQSDAQ. The CDR3 consists of 13 residues. V was trimmed by 7 bases and J by 7 bases, leaving 17 bases between them. The CDR3 loop reads CASTTATTGEQYF. The CDR3 DNA reads as TGTGCCAGCACCACCGCCACCACTGGGGAGCAGTACTTC.

The rearrangement uses TRBV13 and TRBJ1-1; possible D gene TRBD1, 6 bases. The length of the CDR3 is 15 residues. CDR1 and CDR2 (germline): PRHDT, FYEKMQ (reference sequence). The V end was cut by 7 bases, the J end by 1 base, with 16 bases between. The CDR3: CASTTTGGPNTEAFF. In DNA, the CDR3 is TGTGCCAGCACCACAACCGGGGGGCCGAACACTGAAGCTTTCTTT.

The J gene is TRBJ2-1, the V gene TRBV3-1; D is perhaps TRBD2 (6 bases). V gave up 3 bases and J gave up 3 bases, with 18 bases separating them. The CDR3 contains 17 residues. CDR1 and CDR2 from the germline V gene are LGHDT and YNNKEL (reference sequence). The CDR3 protein is CASSQMSIGSFYNEQFF. In DNA form, the CDR3 reads TGTGCCAGCAGCCAGATGTCCATCGGGAGTTTCTACAATGAGCAGTTCTTC.

The CDR3 DNA reads as TGTGCCAGCAGCCTCAACAGGGACCTTGGAGGAAACACCATATATTTT. It specifies CASSLNRDLGGNTIYF. The chain joins TRBV6-1 to TRBJ1-3, with D possibly TRBD1 on 6 matching bases. Trimming cost V 6 bases and J 4 bases, with 19 bases left between them. Germline lookup yields CDR1 MNHNS and CDR2 SASEGT. The CDR3 loop spans 16 amino acids.

CDR3 sequence: CASSLGFSYEQYF. The CDR3 DNA is TGTGCCAGCAGTTTAGGGTTTTCCTACGAGCAGTACTTC. The chain carries TRBV12-3 or TRBV12-4 and TRBJ2-7; unclear D gene. Trimming left V 1 base short and J 1 base short, with 5 bases between. The CDR3 extends over 13 amino acids.

The chain combines TRBV20-1 with TRBJ2-3; TRBD1 or TRBD2 may be the D gene (5 bases each). The V end was cut by 2 bases, the J end by 2 bases, with 20 bases between. Germline V lookup: CDR1 DFQATT, CDR2 SNEGSKA (reference sequence). The CDR3 covers 17 residues. As DNA, the CDR3 is TGCAGTGCTAGACCCCCGGGGCGAGCGTTCCTCACAGATACGCAGTATTTT. As protein: CSARPPGRAFLTDTQYF.

The chain is built from TRBV6-6 and TRBJ2-7; 12 positions match TRBD2. Germline V gene data show CDR1 as MNHNY and CDR2 as SVGAGI (reference sequence). V shed 8 bases and J 6 bases; nucleotides not matched to a gene: 11. The CDR3 sequence is 15 residues long. The CDR3 here is CASGLWGLAGLEQYF. The DNA of the CDR3 is TGTGCCAGCGGGTTATGGGGACTAGCGGGTCTCGAGCAGTACTTC.

The V and J genes are TRBV5-6 and TRBJ1-1; 7 nucleotides match TRBD1. CDR3 length: 17 residues. Losses at the gene ends were 2 bases for V and 1 base for J; bases not matched to a gene: 11. Germline loops: CDR1 SGHDT, CDR2 YYEEEE. The CDR3 spells CASSFPGGLNKNTEAFF. CDR3 sequence (DNA): TGTGCCAGCAGCTTTCCAGGGGGGCTAAACAAGAACACTGAAGCTTTCTTT. The complete variable domain, with remaining parts taken from reference TRBV5-6 and TRBJ1-1, reads DAGVTQSPTHLIKTRGQQVTLRCSPKSGHDTVSWYQQALGQGPQFIFQYYEEEERQRGNFPDRFSGHQFPNYSSELNVNALLLGDSALYLCASSFPGGLNKNTEAFFGQGTRLTVV.

This chain joins TRBV7-2 and TRBJ2-2; either TRBD1 or TRBD2 may fit D (5 bases each). The germline V gene has CDR1 SGHTA and CDR2 FQGNSA. There are 13 residues in the CDR3. Trimming shortened V by 9 bases and J by 6 bases, and 14 bases separated the two germline ends. CDR3 in amino acids: CASGAGMAGELFF. In DNA, the CDR3 is TGTGCCAGTGGGGCCGGGATGGCCGGGGAGCTGTTTTTT.

The chain joins TRBV12-3 or TRBV12-4 to TRBJ1-2; TRBD1 agrees at 9 bases. This CDR3 spans 15 amino acids. The junction had 7 bases not matched to a gene; V was cut back by 4 bases and J by 4 bases. This chain's CDR3 is CASSYRGQGGYGYTF. The CDR3 DNA follows: TGTGCCAGCAGTTACCGGGGACAGGGAGGCTATGGCTACACCTTC.

The V call is TRBV7-8, the J call TRBJ2-7; D is perhaps TRBD1 (6 bases). In germline, CDR1 is SGHVS, CDR2 FQNEAQ. Deletions cut 6 bases from V and 5 bases from J, with 20 bases between. This CDR3 region has 15 residues. The CDR3 sequence: CASSSVEDSLNEQYF. Here the CDR3 DNA reads TGTGCCAGCAGTAGCGTCGAGGACAGTCTAAACGAGCAGTACTTC.

The chain links TRBV18 to TRBJ1-1, with 9 nucleotides matching TRBD1. V shed 3 bases and J 4 bases; nucleotides not matched to a gene: 6. Germline values: CDR1 KGHSH, CDR2 LQKENI. There are 15 residues in the CDR3. CDR3 sequence (DNA): TGTGCCAGCTCACCTACAGGGGGCGAGGGCACTGAAGCTTTCTTT. Its translation is CASSPTGGEGTEAFF.

The chain couples TRBV4-1 to TRBJ2-7; D gene ambiguous. This CDR3 is 12 amino acids long. Deletions cut 4 bases from V and 5 bases from J, with 9 bases between. Germline loops: CDR1 MGHRA, CDR2 YSYEKL. The DNA of the CDR3 is TGCGCCAGCAGCCGTAACGACCACGAGCAGTACTTC. Its translation is CASSRNDHEQYF.

The chain couples TRBV24-1 to TRBJ2-1; 7 bases are a match to TRBD2. CDR1 and CDR2 from the germline V gene are KGHDR and SFDVKD. J lost 5 bases, V lost 4 bases, and 7 bases had no gene match. The CDR3 has 15 residues. The CDR3 DNA sequence: TGTGCCACCAGTGAAGGGACTAAATACAACAATGAGCAGTTCTTC. Its protein product is CATSEGTKYNNEQFF.

The V and J genes are TRBV24-1 and TRBJ2-7; 7 bases are a match to TRBD1. Germline loops: CDR1 KGHDR, CDR2 SFDVKD. V lost 9 bases to trimming and J lost 0 bases; unmatched junction nucleotides: 4. This CDR3 comprises 13 residues. For the CDR3, the DNA is TGTGCCACCGGACAGGCGAGCTCCTACGAGCAGTACTTC. Its protein is CATGQASSYEQYF.

The gene calls are TRBV7-8 and TRBJ2-1, with 11 bases aligning to TRBD2. The CDR3 has 15 amino acids. CDR1 is SGHVS, CDR2 FQNEAQ, per germline. V lost 5 bases, J lost 10 bases, and 10 bases stayed unmatched. The CDR3 sequence: CASSPLAGGPEEQFF. DNA of the CDR3: TGTGCCAGCAGCCCTTTAGCGGGAGGGCCTGAGGAGCAGTTCTTC.

This clonotype was found a few times. This sequence joins TRBV2 and TRBJ1-5, with 7 bases lining up with TRBD1. The CDR3 sequence is 14 residues long. J gave up 7 bases and V 1 base, and 4 bases lay outside the gene matches. From germline, CDR1 is SNHLY and CDR2 FYNNEI. CDR3 sequence: CASSEGQGGQPQHF. The CDR3 coding sequence is TGTGCCAGCAGTGAAGGACAGGGAGGACAGCCCCAGCATTTT.

V is TRBV30 and J is TRBJ1-2, with D perhaps TRBD1 (5 bases). This CDR3 has 16 residues. Trimming took off 0 bases at V and 1 base at J, with 15 bases between the two ends. Germline V CDR1 and CDR2: GTSNPN, SVGIG (reference sequence). DNA for the CDR3: TGTGCCTGGAGTGTATTTCCCGGGGCGGGTAACTATGGCTACACCTTC. It yields the protein CAWSVFPGAGNYGYTF.

J is TRBJ2-7 and V is TRBV4-1; D ambiguous. Trimming removed 3 bases at V and 6 bases at J, with 12 bases between. Germline CDR1 and CDR2: MGHRA and YSYEKL. The CDR3 length is 13 residues. The CDR3 loop reads CASSQGPGSEQYF. The CDR3 nucleotides read TGCGCCAGCAGCCAGGGCCCGGGCTCCGAGCAGTACTTC.

The J gene is TRBJ2-5, the V gene TRBV19, with D unresolved. The V gene's germline CDR1 is LNHDA and CDR2 SQIVND (reference sequence). The CDR3 covers 14 residues. Trimming stripped 5 bases from V and 2 bases from J, with 12 bases between. The CDR3, as DNA: TGTGCCAGTAGTCTCTCCCTGGGACAAGAGACCCAGTACTTC. Its translation: CASSLSLGQETQYF. Variable domain in full (rest from reference TRBV19 and TRBJ2-5): DGGITQSPKYLFRKEGQNVTLSCEQNLNHDAMYWYRQDPGQGLRLIYYSQIVNDFQKGDIAEGYSVSREKKESFPLTVTSAQKNPTAFYLCASSLSLGQETQYFGPGTRLLVL.

This chain uses TRBV10-3 with TRBJ2-1, with 11 bases that match TRBD2. The CDR3 runs to 15 residues. Trimming cost V 1 base and J 5 bases; bases outside gene matches: 1. The V gene's germline CDR1 is ENHRY and CDR2 SYGVKD. CDR3 sequence: CAISEWTSGHNEQFF. The CDR3 nucleotides are TGTGCCATCAGTGAGTGGACTAGCGGGCACAATGAGCAGTTCTTC.